This T cell receptor beta chain was observed in a study of OX40 agonist ivuxolimab in advanced cancers. Using immunoSEQ multiplex PCR, the repertoire was profiled, and TCRdb retains in-frame clones only, with some absent. The table includes roughly 50,000 clones, about 82% detected once. This sample comprised CD4+ or CD8+ T cells sorted from blood, obtained in a trial of the OX40 agonist ivuxolimab. This receptor was taken from an adult with an advanced solid tumor such as melanoma, head and neck, liver or kidney cancer.

The CDR3 sequence: CASSSGTGGYNEQFF. Written as DNA, the CDR3 is TGTGCCAGCAGCTCAGGGACAGGGGGCTACAATGAGCAGTTCTTC. The rearrangement links TRBV7-6 to TRBJ2-1, with 11 bases lining up with TRBD1. Germline V gives CDR1 SGHVS, CDR2 FNYEAQ. With V trimmed by 4 bases and J by 3 bases, 2 bases remained unmatched. The CDR3 contains 15 residues. Variable domain in full (rest from reference TRBV7-6 and TRBJ2-1): GAGVSQSPRYKVTKRGQDVALRCDPISGHVSLYWYRQALGQGPEFLTYFNYEAQQDKSGLPNDRFSAERPEGSISTLTIQRTEQRDSAMYRCASSSGTGGYNEQFFGPGTRLTVL.